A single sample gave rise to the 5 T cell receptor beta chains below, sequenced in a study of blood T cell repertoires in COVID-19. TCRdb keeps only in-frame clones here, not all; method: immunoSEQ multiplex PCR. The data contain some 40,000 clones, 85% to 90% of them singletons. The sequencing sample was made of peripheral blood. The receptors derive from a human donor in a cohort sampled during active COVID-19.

CDR3: CAWGGPSSYNSPLHF. The DNA of the CDR3 is TGTGCCTGGGGGGGACCTAGCTCCTATAATTCACCCCTCCACTTT. V is TRBV5-4 and J is TRBJ1-6; a possible D gene is TRBD1 (5 bases). Germline loops: CDR1 SGHNT, CDR2 YYREEE (reference sequence). This CDR3 comprises 15 residues. Deletions cut 10 bases from V and 0 bases from J, with 14 bases between.

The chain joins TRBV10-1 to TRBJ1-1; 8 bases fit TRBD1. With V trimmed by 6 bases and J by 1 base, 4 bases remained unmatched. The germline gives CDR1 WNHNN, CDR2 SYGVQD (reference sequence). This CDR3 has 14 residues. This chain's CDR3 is CASRRTGTNTEAFF. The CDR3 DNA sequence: TGCGCCAGCAGAAGGACAGGGACGAACACTGAAGCTTTCTTT.

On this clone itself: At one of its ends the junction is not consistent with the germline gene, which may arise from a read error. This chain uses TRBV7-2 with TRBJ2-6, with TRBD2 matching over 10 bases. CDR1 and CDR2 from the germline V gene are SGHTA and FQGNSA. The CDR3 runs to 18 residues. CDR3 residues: CASNLGGLATSGANVLTF. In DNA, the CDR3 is TGTGCCAGCAACTTAGGGGGACTAGCGACCTCTGGGGCCAACGTCCTGACTTTC.

DNA for the CDR3: TGCGCCAGCGGACAGGGGTGGTACAATGAGCAGTTCTTC. Translated, it gives CASGQGWYNEQFF. The chain combines TRBV5-1 with TRBJ2-1; TRBD1 matches at 9 bases. The V gene end was trimmed by 7 bases and the J gene end by 4 bases; junction bases not matched to a gene: 3. The CDR3 has 13 residues. Germline CDR1 SGHRS, CDR2 YFSETQ.

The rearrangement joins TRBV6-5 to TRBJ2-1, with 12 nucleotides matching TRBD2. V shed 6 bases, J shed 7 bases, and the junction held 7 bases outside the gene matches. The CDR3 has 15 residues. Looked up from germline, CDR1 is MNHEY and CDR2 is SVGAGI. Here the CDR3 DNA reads TGTGCCAGCAGCCTACTAGCGGGAGGTGGGAATGAGCAGTTCTTC. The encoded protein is CASSLLAGGGNEQFF.